Listed here is a single TCR beta chain. Its antigen is unknown. This entry belongs to a study of CD8 T cells in Susac syndrome. Random hexamers served to reverse transcribe roughly 0.5 to 1 ug RNA. Amplification of TCR beta CDR3 spanned 54 Vbeta and 13 Jbeta via immunoSEQ multiplex PCR. MiXCR was run by TCRdb on the immunoSEQ multiplex PCR reads, yielding one entry per CDR3 protein. Here the sample spans 150,000 to 200,000 distinct CDR3 sequences, 85% to 95% being singletons. Study-wide results and limits: The number of individuals included in the study's TCR sequencing and HLA analysis was acknowledged as relatively small.

TEMRA cells were FACS-enriched, while CD8+ and CD4+ T cells were negatively isolated. V lost 6 bases and J lost 4, with 17 bases in between. The germline V gene encodes CDR1 LNHNV and CDR2 YYDKDF (reference sequence). The CDR3 runs to 15 residues. The source of this sequence is a human donor with multiple sclerosis. This sequence joins TRBV15 and TRBJ2-3, with D perhaps TRBD1 (6 bases). Sequencing was done on a sample of CD8+ T cells from PBMCs. The CDR3 DNA sequence: TGTGCCACCAGGGGACATAACCCTCTCCCAGATACGCAGTATTTT. Its protein is CATRGHNPLPDTQYF.